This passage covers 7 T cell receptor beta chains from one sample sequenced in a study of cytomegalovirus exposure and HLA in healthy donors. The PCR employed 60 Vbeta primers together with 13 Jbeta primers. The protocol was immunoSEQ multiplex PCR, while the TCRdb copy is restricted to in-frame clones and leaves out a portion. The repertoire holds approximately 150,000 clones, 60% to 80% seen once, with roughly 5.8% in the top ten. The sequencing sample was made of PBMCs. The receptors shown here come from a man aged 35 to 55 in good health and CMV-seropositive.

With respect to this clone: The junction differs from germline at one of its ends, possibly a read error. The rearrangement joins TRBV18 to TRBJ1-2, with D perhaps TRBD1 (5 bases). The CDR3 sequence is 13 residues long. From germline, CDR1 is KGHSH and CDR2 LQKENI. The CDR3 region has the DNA TGTGCCAGCTCACTCCTCGTCACAGGAAAAACTCTCTTC. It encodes CASSLLVTGKTLF. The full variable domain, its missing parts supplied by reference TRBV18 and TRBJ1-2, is NAGVMQNPRHLVRRRGQEARLRCSPMKGHSHVYWYRQLPEEGLKFMVYLQKENIIDESGMPKERFSAEFPKEGPSILRIQQVVRGDSAAYFCASSLLVTGKTLFGSGTRLTVV.

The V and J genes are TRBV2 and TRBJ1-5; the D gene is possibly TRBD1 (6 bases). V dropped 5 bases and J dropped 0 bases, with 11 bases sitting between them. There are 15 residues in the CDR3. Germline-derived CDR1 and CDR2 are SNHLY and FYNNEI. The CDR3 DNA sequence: TGTGCCAGCAGTCAAGAGGGGGATAGCAATCAGCCCCAGCATTTT. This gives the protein CASSQEGDSNQPQHF.

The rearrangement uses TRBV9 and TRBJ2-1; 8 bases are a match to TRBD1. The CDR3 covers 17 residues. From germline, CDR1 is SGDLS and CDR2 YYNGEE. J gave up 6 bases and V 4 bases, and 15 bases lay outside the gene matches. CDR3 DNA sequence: TGTGCCAGCAGCCCTAGGAGGGGACAGGCCCTATCCAATGAGCAGTTCTTC. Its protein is CASSPRRGQALSNEQFF.

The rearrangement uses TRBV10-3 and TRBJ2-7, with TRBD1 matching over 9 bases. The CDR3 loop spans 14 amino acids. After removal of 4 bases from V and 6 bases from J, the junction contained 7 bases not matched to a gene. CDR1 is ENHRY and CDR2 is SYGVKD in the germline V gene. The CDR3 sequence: CAISADRGLGEQYF. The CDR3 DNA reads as TGTGCCATCAGTGCGGACAGGGGCCTGGGCGAGCAGTACTTC.

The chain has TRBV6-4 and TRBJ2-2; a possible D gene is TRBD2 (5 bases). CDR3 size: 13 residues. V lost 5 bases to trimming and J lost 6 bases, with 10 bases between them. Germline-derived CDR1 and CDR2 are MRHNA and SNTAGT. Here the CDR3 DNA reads TGTGCCAGCAGTATCGACGGGGCCGGGGAGCTGTTTTTT. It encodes CASSIDGAGELFF.

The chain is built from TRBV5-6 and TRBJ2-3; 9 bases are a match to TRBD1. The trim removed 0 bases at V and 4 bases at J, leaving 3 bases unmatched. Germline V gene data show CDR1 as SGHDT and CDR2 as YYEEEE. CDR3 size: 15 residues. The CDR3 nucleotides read TGTGCCAGCAGCTTGGGGGGGACAGGGCCAGATACGCAGTATTTT. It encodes CASSLGGTGPDTQYF.

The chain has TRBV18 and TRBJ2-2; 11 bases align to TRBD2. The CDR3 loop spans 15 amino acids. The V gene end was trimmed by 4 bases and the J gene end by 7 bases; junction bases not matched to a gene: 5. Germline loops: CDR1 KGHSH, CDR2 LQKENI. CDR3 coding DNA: TGTGCCAGCTCACTGACTAGCGGGAACGGCGGGGAGCTGTTTTTT. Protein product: CASSLTSGNGGELFF. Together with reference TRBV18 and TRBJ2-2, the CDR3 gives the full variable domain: NAGVMQNPRHLVRRRGQEARLRCSPMKGHSHVYWYRQLPEEGLKFMVYLQKENIIDESGMPKERFSAEFPKEGPSILRIQQVVRGDSAAYFCASSLTSGNGGELFFGEGSRLTVL.